The rows below give T cell receptor beta chains drawn from one sample of a study of blood T cell repertoires in COVID-19. Produced via immunoSEQ multiplex PCR; TCRdb's table is partial and in-frame only. This repertoire shows about 330,000 clones, 88% found once; its top ten account for approximately 4%. Sequenced sample: peripheral blood. The source is a woman aged 45-65 years with active or convalescent COVID-19. Both conserved end residues are part of each CDR3. Each record gives: clone size, J gene, V gene, D gene, CDR3 DNA, CDR3 protein. A D gene is named only where the DNA matches it firmly. Expanded clones are given a class, and other clones once, few, many or no size at all.

-	TRBJ2-7	TRBV4-1	-	TGCGCCAGCAGCCAAGGAGTAAGGGGGGGGTCCCCCTACGAGCAGTACTTC	CASSQGVRGGSPYEQYF
-	TRBJ1-1	TRBV7-8	-	TGTGCCAGCAGCCTAAATTTCGGGGTTCGAGGCGAAGCTTTCTTT	CASSLNFGVRGEAFF
-	TRBJ1-2	TRBV7-9	TRBD1	TGTGCCAGCAGCTACACCGGGACAGGGGGATTTGGCTACACCTTC	CASSYTGTGGFGYTF
-	TRBJ1-1	TRBV5-1	TRBD1	TGCGCCAGCAGCTTGGACAGGGGTCTTGAGAACACTGAAGCTTTCTTT	CASSLDRGLENTEAFF
-	TRBJ1-4	TRBV7-6	-	TGTGCCAGCAGCTCCCAAACGAGAAATGAAAAACTGTTTTTT	CASSSQTRNEKLFF
-	TRBJ1-1	TRBV12-3/TRBV12-4	-	TGTGCCAGCAGTTTGTCGGGAACTGAAGCTTTCTTT	CASSLSGTEAFF
-	TRBJ1-5	TRBV7-8	-	TGTGCCAGCAGCTTAGTGCCGCTAAATCAGCCCCAGCATTTT	CASSLVPLNQPQHF
-	TRBJ1-6	TRBV28	-	TGTGCCAGCAGTCCACCAAGGGGCGATTCACCCCTCCACTTT	CASSPPRGDSPLHF
-	TRBJ2-7	TRBV2	-	TGTGCCAGCAGTGTGTCAGGAGGGAATGAGCAGTACTTC	CASSVSGGNEQYF
-	TRBJ2-1	TRBV14	-	TGTGCCAGCAGCCAGGGCAGGGTCTCTGAGCAGTTCTTC	CASSQGRVSEQFF
once	TRBJ2-7	TRBV19	TRBD1	TGTGCCAGTAGCCGGGACAGCTCCTACGAGCAGTACTTC	CASSRDSSYEQYF
-	TRBJ2-7	TRBV11-2	-	TGTGCCAGCAGCTTAGAAGGCGGGAAAAGCTCCTACGAGCAGTACTTC	CASSLEGGKSSYEQYF
-	TRBJ2-7	TRBV27	TRBD1	TGTGCCAGCAGTTTCGGACAGGACTACGAGCAGTACTTC	CASSFGQDYEQYF
-	TRBJ2-1	TRBV19	TRBD2	TGTGCCAGTAGTGCCTCACCGGGACTAGCGGGAGTCGAGCAGTTCTTC	CASSASPGLAGVEQFF
-	TRBJ1-5	TRBV28	-	TGTGCCAGCAGTTCGACACCCAGGGGAGAGGGCAATCAGCCCCAGCATTTT	CASSSTPRGEGNQPQHF
-	TRBJ2-7	TRBV5-3	-	TGTGCCAGAAGCTTTAATAGCTACTACGAGCAGTACTTC	CARSFNSYYEQYF
-	TRBJ1-2	TRBV4-1	-	TGCGCCAGCAGCCAAGTTTCAGGGCTCTATGGCTACACCTTC	CASSQVSGLYGYTF
-	TRBJ1-1	TRBV7-9	-	TGTGCCAGCAGTTCAACAGGGACTGAAGCTTTCTTT	CASSSTGTEAFF
-	TRBJ1-2	TRBV7-3	TRBD1	TGTGCCAGCAACCCTCAGGGGGTGGGTGGCTACACCTTC	CASNPQGVGGYTF
few	TRBJ1-2	TRBV30	-	TGTGCCTGGACGTGGTCTCCTATGGATGGCTACACCTTC	CAWTWSPMDGYTF
few	TRBJ1-1	TRBV7-2	-	TGTGCCAGCAGCTTACAGGGGCCGAACACTGAAGCTTTCTTT	CASSLQGPNTEAFF
-	TRBJ2-7	TRBV28	TRBD2	TGTGCCAGCAGTGGTACTCCGGGGGGGGACGAGCAGTACTTC	CASSGTPGGDEQYF
-	TRBJ2-6	TRBV7-9	TRBD2	TGTGCCAGCAGCTGGACTAGCGGGGGCCGAACCTCTGGGGCCAACGTCCTGACTTTC	CASSWTSGGRTSGANVLTF